Following are 3 T cell receptor beta chains from one sample sequenced in a study of blood T cell repertoires in COVID-19. Libraries were prepared by immunoSEQ multiplex PCR; TCRdb keeps only in-frame clonotypes and omits some of them. The data hold fewer than 130,000 clones, with 87% observed a single time. Sequencing input: peripheral blood. Receptors originate from a human donor in a cohort sampled during active COVID-19.

The V call is TRBV5-6, the J call TRBJ2-1; 11 positions match TRBD2. Germline V lookup: CDR1 SGHDT, CDR2 YYEEEE. J lost 7 bases, V lost 0 bases, and 6 bases had no gene match. This CDR3 region has 16 residues. The CDR3 region is CASSLAGVAGGNEQFF. The DNA of the CDR3 is TGTGCCAGCAGCTTGGCGGGAGTAGCGGGGGGGAATGAGCAGTTCTTC.

The CDR3 sequence is CATSTDRVNEKLFF. The CDR3 bases are TGTGCCACCAGCACGGACAGAGTTAATGAAAAACTGTTTTTT. V gene TRBV15 combines with J gene TRBJ1-4; a weak D match, TRBD1 (6 bases). V was shortened by 4 bases and J by 4 bases, with 10 bases between the two germline ends. This CDR3 comprises 14 residues. Germline V gives CDR1 LNHNV, CDR2 YYDKDF (reference sequence).

This sequence joins TRBV7-9 and TRBJ2-1, with 8 bases matching TRBD1. Germline-derived CDR1 and CDR2 are SEHNR and FQNEAQ (reference sequence). Trimming at V came to 5 bases and at J to 2 bases, leaving 8 bases not matched to a gene. The CDR3 has 16 amino acids. The DNA for the CDR3 is TGTGCCAGCAGCCCCCGGGACAGGAGAACCTACAATGAGCAGTTCTTC. Amino acids: CASSPRDRRTYNEQFF.